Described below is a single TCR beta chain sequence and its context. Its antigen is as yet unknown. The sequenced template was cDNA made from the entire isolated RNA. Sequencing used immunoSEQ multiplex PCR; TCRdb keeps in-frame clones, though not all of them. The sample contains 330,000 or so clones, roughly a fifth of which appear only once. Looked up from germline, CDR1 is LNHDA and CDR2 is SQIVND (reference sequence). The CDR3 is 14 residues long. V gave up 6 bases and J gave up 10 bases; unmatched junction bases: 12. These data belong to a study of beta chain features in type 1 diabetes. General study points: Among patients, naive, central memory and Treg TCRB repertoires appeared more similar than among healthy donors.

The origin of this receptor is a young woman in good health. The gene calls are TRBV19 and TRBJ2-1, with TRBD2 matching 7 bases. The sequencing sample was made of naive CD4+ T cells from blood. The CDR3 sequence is CASSQGLPPVEQFF. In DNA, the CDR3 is TGTGCCAGTAGCCAGGGACTACCGCCCGTGGAGCAGTTCTTC. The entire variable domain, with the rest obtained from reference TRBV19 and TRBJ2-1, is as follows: DGGITQSPKYLFRKEGQNVTLSCEQNLNHDAMYWYRQDPGQGLRLIYYSQIVNDFQKGDIAEGYSVSREKKESFPLTVTSAQKNPTAFYLCASSQGLPPVEQFFGPGTRLTVL.